This TCR beta chain was retrieved from a study of OX40 agonist ivuxolimab in advanced cancers. Libraries were prepared by immunoSEQ multiplex PCR; TCRdb keeps only in-frame clonotypes and omits some of them. The repertoire has 90,000 to 150,000 clones, more than 80% of them found once; the top ten carry approximately 0.51%. This specimen was CD4+ or CD8+ T cells sorted from blood, taken in a trial of the OX40 agonist ivuxolimab. This receptor was identified in an adult with an advanced solid tumor such as melanoma, head and neck, liver or kidney cancer.

In DNA, the CDR3 is TGTGCCAGCAGCTCAACTAGCGGGGTAGACTACAATGAGCAGTTCTTC. Encoded protein: CASSSTSGVDYNEQFF. This sequence joins TRBV7-8 and TRBJ2-1, with 10 nucleotides matching TRBD2. V lost 4 bases to trimming and J lost 3 bases; unmatched junction nucleotides: 6. Germline-derived CDR1 and CDR2 are SGHVS and FQNEAQ. CDR3 length: 16 residues.